Each of the 3 T cell receptor beta chains below was sequenced from the same sample in a study of graft-versus-host responses after intestinal transplantation. The method was immunoSEQ multiplex PCR; TCRdb's version includes in-frame clones alone and lacks a portion of them. The sample lists over 45,000 clones, around 90% occurring once. Sequenced material: PBMCs, taken 26 days after transplant. All receptors derive from a human patient who received an intestinal transplant, so some T cells may come from the graft donor.

The chain combines TRBV2 with TRBJ1-1; a possible D gene is TRBD1 (6 bases). Trimming shortened V by 6 bases and J by 6 bases, and 8 bases separated the two germline ends. This CDR3 is 11 amino acids long. Germline V CDR1 and CDR2: SNHLY, FYNNEI. The CDR3 bases are TGTGCCAGCAGCAACAGGGCTGAAGCTTTCTTT. It codes for CASSNRAEAFF.

V and J are TRBV15 and TRBJ1-3; D uncertain. Trimming shortened V by 1 base and J by 4 bases, and 14 bases separated the two germline ends. Germline CDR1 reads LNHNV; CDR2 reads YYDKDF (reference sequence). CDR3 length equals 16 residues. CDR3 coding DNA: TGTGCCACCAGCAGAGTCATCGAGGCGAGGGGAAACACCATATATTTT. Amino acid sequence: CATSRVIEARGNTIYF.

This sequence joins TRBV28 and TRBJ1-4; 8 bases are shared with TRBD1. The V and J ends lost 2 bases and 6 bases, in that order; junction bases with no gene match: 8. The CDR3 is 16 amino acids. Germline V gene sequence: CDR1 MDHEN, CDR2 SYDVKM. CDR3 amino acids: CASSLPRTGKDEKLFF. Written as DNA, the CDR3 is TGTGCCAGCAGTTTACCCCGGACAGGGAAGGATGAAAAACTGTTTTTT.